Listed here are 7 T cell receptor beta chains from one sample, sequenced in a study of radiotherapy plus CTLA-4 blockade in lung cancer. Using immunoSEQ multiplex PCR, the repertoire was profiled, and TCRdb retains in-frame clones only, with some absent. The sample carries 130,000 or so clones, 80% to 90% recorded once. Sequences were derived from peripheral blood, sampled from a patient treated with radiotherapy plus ipilimumab. All receptors come from a human donor with non-small cell lung cancer that progressed on radiotherapy plus ipilimumab.

This sequence joins TRBV5-1 and TRBJ2-3; D remains ambiguous. CDR1 and CDR2 from the germline V gene are SGHRS and YFSETQ. The V end lost 4 bases, the J end lost 4 bases, and 7 bases lay between the germline ends. CDR3 length equals 12 residues. DNA of the CDR3: TGCGCCAGCAGCACCCCCTCAGATACGCAGTATTTT. Amino acid sequence: CASSTPSDTQYF.

This rearrangement joins TRBV19 to TRBJ2-5; 10 positions agree with TRBD1. The CDR3 totals 15 residues. CDR1 is LNHDA and CDR2 is SQIVND in the germline V gene (reference sequence). V shed 8 bases, J shed 2 bases, and the junction held 8 bases outside the gene matches. Here the CDR3 reads CASSETGGPQETQYF. The CDR3 region has the DNA TGTGCCAGTTCAGAGACAGGGGGCCCACAAGAGACCCAGTACTTC.

V usage is TRBV19 and J usage is TRBJ1-5; TRBD1 matches at 10 bases. V gave up 6 bases and J gave up 4 bases; unmatched junction bases: 9. This CDR3 has 16 amino acids. Germline CDR1 reads LNHDA; CDR2 reads SQIVND (reference sequence). The CDR3 DNA is TGTGCCAGTAGGGAAACCGGGACAGGGGATAATCAGCCCCAGCATTTT. Translation: CASRETGTGDNQPQHF.

This clone was picked up one time. The junction differs from germline at one of its ends, possibly a read error. The chain carries TRBV7-3 and TRBJ2-3; D unclear. The CDR3 runs to 15 residues. Germline V gene data show CDR1 as SGHTA and CDR2 as FQGTGA. The CDR3: CASSLTSRRTDTQYF. The CDR3 region has the DNA TGTGCCAGCAGTTTAACATCCCGCCGCACAGATACGCAGTATTTT.

This clone was detected only a few times. The rearrangement uses TRBV2 and TRBJ2-1; possible D gene TRBD1, 6 bases. The CDR3 consists of 17 residues. The germline V gene has CDR1 SNHLY and CDR2 FYNNEI. The germline V and J ends were trimmed by 7 bases and 0 bases, with 19 bases remaining between them. This chain's CDR3 is CASIRSRGHSSYNEQFF. The CDR3 region has the DNA TGTGCCAGCATTCGGTCTCGGGGACACAGCTCCTACAATGAGCAGTTCTTC.

This clone is a singleton in its sample. J is TRBJ2-7 and V is TRBV5-6; D is perhaps TRBD2 (6 bases). This CDR3 is 13 amino acids long. Trimming took 4 bases from V and 3 from J, leaving 11 bases between them. Germline lookup yields CDR1 SGHDT and CDR2 YYEEEE. The CDR3 reads CASSPTGDYEQYF. For the CDR3, the DNA is TGTGCCAGCAGCCCTACGGGGGACTACGAGCAGTACTTC.

The chain links TRBV7-2 to TRBJ1-3; D unclear. Germline V gene data show CDR1 as SGHTA and CDR2 as FQGNSA. The CDR3 contains 15 residues. Trimming stripped 2 bases from V and 0 bases from J, with 8 bases between. CDR3 nucleotides: TGTGCCAGCAGCTTACCGCCCTTCTCTGGAAACACCATATATTTT. Amino acid sequence: CASSLPPFSGNTIYF.